Listed here are 19 T cell receptor beta chains from one sample, sequenced in a study of T cell repertoires in cytomegalovirus infection. Via MiXCR, TCRdb re-called the reads, giving one row per CDR3 protein. The table includes under 350,000 distinct CDR3 sequences, roughly a tenth detected once. Sequenced sample: PBMCs. The receptors were sampled from a human donor in good health (CMV status not recorded). Some clones in this sample may be carry-over from other donors' samples.

This clonotype has ten or more counts. The chain is built from TRBV6-1 and TRBJ2-1; 7 nucleotides line up with TRBD1. Germline values: CDR1 MNHNS, CDR2 SASEGT. This CDR3 region has 15 residues. Trimming at V came to 6 bases and at J to 6 bases, leaving 11 bases not matched to a gene. CDR3 sequence (DNA): TGTGCCAGCAGCCCGGGACAGAGAGGATCCAATGAGCAGTTCTTC. Protein sequence: CASSPGQRGSNEQFF.

This chain's CDR3 is CASSTELAGTYNEQFF. Here the CDR3 DNA reads TGTGCCAGCAGTACGGAGCTAGCGGGAACCTACAATGAGCAGTTCTTC. The chain is built from TRBV6-4 and TRBJ2-1; TRBD2 matches at 9 bases. This CDR3 has 16 residues. Germline V gives CDR1 MRHNA, CDR2 SNTAGT. Trimming at V came to 5 bases and at J to 2 bases, leaving 7 bases not matched to a gene.

Ten or more counts support this clonotype. Compared with germline, one end of the junction differs, possibly owing to a read error. The gene calls are TRBV19 and TRBJ1-1; possible D gene TRBD1, 6 bases. CDR1 and CDR2 from the germline V gene are LNHDA and SQIVND (reference sequence). This CDR3 has 15 residues. The CDR3 nucleotides read TGTGCCAGCAGTACCCGGGGGGGCTTGAACACTGAAGCTTTCTTT. It is translated as CASSTRGGLNTEAFF.

On this clonotype: A much larger clone lies one base from this, so it may be a read error. The final CDR3 position lacks the conserved phenylalanine or tryptophan, pointing to a likely read error. The chain's CDR3 is CSARGRTGWRAEAFL. The CDR3 DNA sequence: TGCAGTGCTAGAGGACGGACAGGTTGGCGGGCTGAAGCTTTCCTT. V and J are TRBV20-1 and TRBJ1-1, with 7 bases fitting TRBD1. The length of the CDR3 is 15 residues. Germline CDR1 and CDR2: DFQATT and SNEGSKA (reference sequence). J lost 6 bases, V lost 1 base, and 11 bases had no gene match.

A few counts support this clonotype. The rearrangement uses TRBV25-1 and TRBJ1-1; 8 nucleotides align to TRBD1. CDR1 and CDR2 from the germline V gene are MGHDK and SYGVNS. V dropped 10 bases and J dropped 6; count of bases not matched to a gene: 10. The CDR3 spans 13 residues. This chain's CDR3 is CATQTGERAEAFF. DNA of the CDR3: TGTGCCACCCAGACAGGGGAGAGAGCTGAAGCTTTCTTT. Together with reference TRBV25-1 and TRBJ1-1, the CDR3 gives the full variable domain: EADIYQTPRYLVIGTGKKITLECSQTMGHDKMYWYQQDPGMELHLIHYSYGVNSTEKGDLSSESTVSRIRTEHFPLTLESARPSHTSQYLCATQTGERAEAFFGQGTRLTVV.

The CDR3 protein is CASSSSLAGGFPASKYF. Written as DNA, the CDR3 is TGTGCCAGCAGCTCCTCCCTAGCGGGGGGGTTCCCCGCCTCCAAGTACTTC. J is TRBJ2-5 and V is TRBV5-6; 12 bases are a match to TRBD2. CDR3 length equals 17 residues. Germline V gene lookup returns CDR1 SGHDT and CDR2 YYEEEE. Trimming took 3 bases from V and 12 from J; bases not matched to a gene: 18.

The V gene is TRBV9, the J gene TRBJ2-6; D not certain. Germline V CDR1 and CDR2: SGDLS, YYNGEE. The CDR3 runs 14 residues. The V gene lost 0 bases and the J gene lost 4 bases, with 5 bases spanning the gap. In nucleotides, the CDR3 is TGTGCCAGCAGCGTAGTGGGAGGGGCCAACGTCCTGACTTTC. It codes for CASSVVGGANVLTF.

V gene TRBV20-1 combines with J gene TRBJ1-1, with D possibly TRBD1 on 5 matching bases. V dropped 1 base and J dropped 5 bases, with 14 bases sitting between them. CDR3 length equals 14 residues. Germline V gene sequence: CDR1 DFQATT, CDR2 SNEGSKA (reference sequence). As DNA, the CDR3 is TGCAGTGCTAGAGGGAAGGGGTCGGCGACTGAAGCTTTCTTT. It translates to CSARGKGSATEAFF.

This clonotype was counted ten times or more. This chain connects TRBV4-3 to TRBJ1-5, with a weak D call TRBD1 (5 bases). This CDR3 contains 14 residues. The ends were cut back, 0 bases at V and 6 bases at J, with 9 bases in the middle. Germline loops: CDR1 LGHNA, CDR2 YSLEER. The CDR3 spells CASSQDDRFQPQHF. The CDR3 DNA follows: TGCGCCAGCAGCCAAGATGACAGATTTCAGCCCCAGCATTTT.

Ten or more counts support this clonotype. J is TRBJ2-3 and V is TRBV24-1; 7 nucleotides match TRBD2. Germline trimming cut 2 bases from V and 1 base from J; bases unmatched to any gene: 8. Looked up from germline, CDR1 is KGHDR and CDR2 is SFDVKD. CDR3 length: 17 residues. CDR3 region: CATSDYRGSGGTDTQYF. The CDR3 region has the DNA TGTGCCACCAGTGATTACCGGGGGAGCGGGGGCACAGATACGCAGTATTTT.

This clonotype was counted many times. J is TRBJ2-5 and V is TRBV28, with 7 bases identical to TRBD1. Germline V CDR1 and CDR2: MDHEN, SYDVKM. This CDR3 is 16 amino acids long. V was pared by 5 bases and J by 2 bases, with 11 bases of the junction left unmatched. CDR3 residues: CASSPHRGIGQETQYF. The CDR3 DNA reads TGTGCCAGCAGTCCCCACAGGGGAATTGGGCAAGAGACCCAGTACTTC.

This clonotype has a count of ten or more. J is TRBJ2-1 and V is TRBV12-3 or TRBV12-4; possible D gene TRBD2, 5 bases. Trimming removed 0 bases at V and 0 bases at J, with 6 bases between. CDR3 size: 15 residues. The CDR3 region is CASSLASGSYNEQFF. In nucleotides, the CDR3 is TGTGCCAGCAGTTTAGCCAGCGGCTCCTACAATGAGCAGTTCTTC.

This chain links TRBV19 with TRBJ2-3; 7 positions agree with TRBD2. The CDR3 totals 15 residues. CDR1 is LNHDA, CDR2 SQIVND, per germline (reference sequence). V lost 3 bases and J lost 2; bases outside the gene matches: 5. CDR3 in amino acids: CASSIRLADTDTQYF. The CDR3 DNA reads TGTGCCAGTAGTATTCGGCTAGCGGACACAGATACGCAGTATTTT.

This clonotype was counted between two and nine times. J is TRBJ2-7 and V is TRBV6-1; the D gene is possibly TRBD1 (6 bases). V was pared by 6 bases and J by 6 bases, with 18 bases between. The CDR3 has 14 amino acids. CDR1 MNHNS and CDR2 SASEGT come from the germline V gene. Here the CDR3 DNA reads TGTGCCAGCAGCCCCTTACAGGGACGGAGCGAGCAGTACTTC. Translating it yields CASSPLQGRSEQYF.

Turning to this clonotype: A much larger clone lies one base from this, so it may be a read error. The CDR3 bases are TGTGCCAGCAGCCAAGTCAGGGGAGGTGGCTACACCTTC. Its translation is CASSQVRGGGYTF. The chain combines TRBV3-1 with TRBJ1-2, with D maybe TRBD1 (6 bases). There are 13 residues in the CDR3. V lost 1 base, J lost 7 bases, and 10 bases lay in between. Germline values: CDR1 LGHDT, CDR2 YNNKEL (reference sequence).

This clonotype was observed many times. The chain recombines TRBV6-6 with TRBJ2-4; TRBD1 is a possible D gene (6 bases). V shed 2 bases and J shed 4 bases, with 21 bases lying between them. Germline V gene lookup returns CDR1 MNHNY and CDR2 SVGAGI (reference sequence). The CDR3 is 18 residues long. The DNA for the CDR3 is TGTGCCAGCAGTTACCTGGGTGGGGTAAGGGACACGAAAAACATTCAGTACTTC. Its translation is CASSYLGGVRDTKNIQYF.

This clonotype occurred a few times. The chain links TRBV20-1 to TRBJ2-5, with D perhaps assigned TRBD1 or TRBD2 (6 bases each). Germline CDR1 DFQATT, CDR2 SNEGSKA (reference sequence). Trimming took off 2 bases at V and 3 bases at J, with 13 bases between the two ends. This CDR3 region has 14 residues. The CDR3 DNA reads as TGCAGTGCTAGAAAGAGGGGGGCCGAAGAGACCCAGTACTTC. Amino acid sequence: CSARKRGAEETQYF.

This clonotype occurred a few times. The rearrangement uses TRBV4-2 and TRBJ2-1; D is unclear. The CDR3 spans 14 residues. Germline CDR1 is LGHNA and CDR2 is YNFKEQ. The ends were cut back, 1 base at V and 2 bases at J, with 6 bases in the middle. DNA of the CDR3: TGTGCCAGCAGCCAAGCGACACCCTACAATGAGCAGTTCTTC. Translating gives CASSQATPYNEQFF.

This clonotype was recorded a few times. A junction end diverges from the germline sequence, so it may reflect a read error. This chain connects TRBV20-1 to TRBJ2-1, with D perhaps TRBD1 (9 bases). This CDR3 spans 16 amino acids. Germline loops: CDR1 DFQATT, CDR2 SNEGSKA (reference sequence). CDR3 sequence: CSSSDSGTGYYNEQFF. CDR3 nucleotide sequence: TGCAGTTCTAGCGATAGCGGGACAGGGTACTACAATGAGCAGTTCTTC.